These 14 T cell receptor beta chains originate from one sample sequenced in a study of OX40 agonist ivuxolimab in advanced cancers. Data came from immunoSEQ multiplex PCR; TCRdb stores just in-frame clones and leaves some out. This sample carries some 76,000 clones, around nine tenths of them seen once, and the ten largest clones take around 0.8%. The material sequenced was CD4+ or CD8+ T cells sorted from blood, taken in a trial of the OX40 agonist ivuxolimab. These receptors were collected from an adult with an advanced solid tumor such as melanoma, head and neck, liver or kidney cancer.

In its sample, this clone was seen a few times. V gene TRBV7-7 combines with J gene TRBJ2-3, with 7 bases lining up with TRBD2. Germline assignment: CDR1 SSHAT and CDR2 FNYEAQ (reference sequence). This CDR3 spans 15 amino acids. With 1 base clipped from V and 5 bases from J, the junction kept 6 bases outside the gene matches. The CDR3 is CASSLGGSLGDTQYF. DNA for the CDR3: TGTGCCAGCAGCTTAGGCGGGAGTCTAGGAGATACGCAGTATTTT. Supplemented by reference TRBV7-7 and TRBJ2-3, the full variable domain reads GAGVSQSPRYKVTKRGQDVTLRCDPISSHATLYWYQQALGQGPEFLTYFNYEAQPDKSGLPSDRFSAERPEGSISTLTIQRTEQRDSAMYRCASSLGGSLGDTQYFGPGTRLTVL.

The J gene is TRBJ2-5, the V gene TRBV5-4, with D unclear. The CDR3 is 14 amino acids. From germline, CDR1 is SGHNT and CDR2 YYREEE (reference sequence). The ends were cut back, 3 bases at V and 1 base at J, with 10 bases in the middle. CDR3: CASSSRTVQETQYF. CDR3 nucleotides: TGTGCCAGCAGCTCTAGGACGGTCCAAGAGACCCAGTACTTC.

This sequence joins TRBV19 and TRBJ2-2; a weak D match, TRBD2 (6 bases). V lost 5 bases, J lost 0 bases, and 10 bases lay in between. The length of the CDR3 is 15 residues. Germline V CDR1 and CDR2: LNHDA, SQIVND (reference sequence). CDR3 sequence: CASSAWGANTGELFF. CDR3 in DNA: TGTGCCAGTAGTGCCTGGGGGGCGAACACCGGGGAGCTGTTTTTT. The full variable domain, with the rest looked up from reference TRBV19 and TRBJ2-2, is DGGITQSPKYLFRKEGQNVTLSCEQNLNHDAMYWYRQDPGQGLRLIYYSQIVNDFQKGDIAEGYSVSREKKESFPLTVTSAQKNPTAFYLCASSAWGANTGELFFGEGSRLTVL.

The V gene is TRBV6-6, the J gene TRBJ1-5, with D unclear. V was trimmed by 6 bases and J by 4 bases, leaving 16 bases between them. CDR1 is MNHNY and CDR2 is SVGAGI in the germline V gene (reference sequence). There are 15 residues in the CDR3. The CDR3 DNA reads TGTGCCAGCAGCCCGTCGATTGGCTTGAATCAGCCCCAGCATTTT. It yields the protein CASSPSIGLNQPQHF.

This clone was recorded only once. V usage is TRBV28 and J usage is TRBJ2-7; D remains unclear. The CDR3 is made up of 13 amino acids. Per germline, CDR1 MDHEN and CDR2 SYDVKM. V lost 6 bases, J lost 0 bases, and 9 bases lay in between. CDR3 DNA: TGTGCCAGCAGGGAAACCCGCTCCTACGAGCAGTACTTC. Translated, it gives CASRETRSYEQYF.

About this clone: Germline is not matched at one junction end, which may reflect a read error. The chain links TRBV5-1 to TRBJ1-3; D unclear. Germline V gene data show CDR1 as SGHRS and CDR2 as YFSETQ. The CDR3 has 15 amino acids. The CDR3: CASSLAGTSENTIYF. Written as DNA, the CDR3 is TGCGCCAGCAGCTTGGCAGGTACCTCTGAAAACACCATATATTTT.

The chain joins TRBV9 to TRBJ2-3, with 13 bases fitting TRBD2. The CDR3 extends over 18 amino acids. CDR1 SGDLS and CDR2 YYNGEE come from the germline V gene. J gave up 3 bases and V 3 bases, and 10 bases lay outside the gene matches. DNA of the CDR3: TGTGCCAGCAGCGCACTAGCGGGAGGGCCTCGGGGGACAGATACGCAGTATTTT. It is translated as CASSALAGGPRGTDTQYF.

The rearrangement links TRBV9 to TRBJ2-7; 8 bases map to TRBD2. V dropped 0 bases and J dropped 2; count of bases not matched to a gene: 7. The V gene's germline CDR1 is SGDLS and CDR2 YYNGEE. The CDR3 consists of 16 residues. The CDR3 reads CASSVVPTSATYEQYF. The CDR3, as DNA: TGTGCCAGCAGCGTAGTACCGACTAGCGCTACCTACGAGCAGTACTTC.

The chain recombines TRBV9 with TRBJ1-2; D gene uncertain. This CDR3 region has 14 residues. Germline V gene sequence: CDR1 SGDLS, CDR2 YYNGEE. With 0 bases removed from V and 4 bases from J, the gap between germline ends came to 10 bases. The CDR3, as DNA: TGTGCCAGCAGCGTAGGGACGGGGATCTATGGCTACACCTTC. As protein: CASSVGTGIYGYTF.

The CDR3 region has the DNA TGTGCCAGCAGCTTCCCCCGGGGTCAAGAGACCCAGTACTTC. Translating it yields CASSFPRGQETQYF. The gene calls are TRBV7-9 and TRBJ2-5, with a weak D call TRBD2 (5 bases). The CDR3 consists of 14 residues. Germline assignment: CDR1 SEHNR and CDR2 FQNEAQ (reference sequence). The V and J ends lost 3 bases and 2 bases respectively, with 10 bases between them.

This chain uses TRBV7-8 with TRBJ1-2, with 7 bases that match TRBD1. After removal of 5 bases from V and 4 bases from J, the junction contained 10 bases not matched to a gene. From germline, CDR1 is SGHVS and CDR2 FQNEAQ. CDR3 size: 15 residues. The CDR3, as DNA: TGTGCCAGCAGCCCTGACAGGGAGTTAGTCTATGGCTACACCTTC. This encodes CASSPDRELVYGYTF.

The chain joins TRBV7-2 to TRBJ2-1, with a tentative D call TRBD2 (7 bases). The CDR3 has 15 residues. The V gene lost 6 bases and the J gene lost 0 bases, with 12 bases spanning the gap. CDR1 SGHTA and CDR2 FQGNSA come from the germline V gene. Written as DNA, the CDR3 is TGTGCCAGCAGAGATCGGGGGGCCTCCTACAATGAGCAGTTCTTC. Translated: CASRDRGASYNEQFF.

This clone has just a few counts. This chain joins TRBV7-8 and TRBJ2-2, with 8 bases identical to TRBD2. Trimming removed 2 bases from V and 2 bases from J; junction bases left unmatched: 4. CDR1 and CDR2 from the germline V gene are SGHVS and FQNEAQ. CDR3 size: 16 residues. CDR3 sequence (DNA): TGTGCCAGCAGCTTACTACTAGCGGTTAACACCGGGGAGCTGTTTTTT. Translation gives CASSLLLAVNTGELFF.

This clone was detected once. V and J are TRBV6-1 and TRBJ2-6; D call uncertain. Germline CDR1 MNHNS, CDR2 SASEGT. This CDR3 is 17 amino acids long. V lost 2 bases and J 2 bases, leaving 13 bases between the germline ends. The CDR3: CASSERDGLPGANVLTF. CDR3 DNA: TGTGCCAGCAGTGAAAGGGATGGGCTCCCTGGGGCCAACGTCCTGACTTTC.